The clone carrying this T cell receptor (beta chain) was recorded a few times. Its antigen is undetermined. This sample was included in a study of CD8 T cells in ankylosing spondylitis. The study, taken as a whole, reports: Disease-linked clones displayed a CD8+ phenotype and appeared relatively rarely in peripheral blood. Reports of some motif variants in reactive arthritis synovial fluid and blood predate this one. Reported data indicate significant enrichment of disease-linked clones within matched ankylosing spondylitis synovial fluid. Made up of roughly 8 highly homologous variants, a TCR beta motif appeared characteristic of ankylosing spondylitis blood.

Library preparation for TCR beta used quantitative 5'-RACE with molecular barcodes. TCRdb reanalysed the 5' RACE reads using MiXCR and keeps one entry per CDR3 protein. The sample has about 210,000 distinct CDR3 sequences, about 7.3% seen once. CDR1 and CDR2 (germline): MDHEN, SYDVKM. The CDR3 consists of 18 residues. The V and J ends lost 1 base and 0 bases, in that order; junction bases with no gene match: 9. This TCR came from a male donor with ankylosing spondylitis. Input material: blood, either unsorted or a sorted T cell fraction (not recorded which). This chain uses TRBV28 with TRBJ2-3; TRBD2 matches at 8 bases. CDR3 amino acids: CASSLLAGSGLSTDTQYF. The DNA of the CDR3 is TGTGCCAGCAGTTTATTAGCGGGGAGCGGTCTAAGCACAGATACGCAGTATTTT.